The clone carrying this TCR beta chain was seen a handful of times. This entry belongs to a study of beta chain features in type 1 diabetes. Each of the CD4+ naive, central memory, regulatory and stem cell-like memory populations was sorted via CD45RO/CCR7/CD25/CD127/CD95/CD27. The CDR3 consists of 13 residues. Trimming pared 3 bases from V and 0 bases from J, leaving 6 bases between. Germline loops: CDR1 SQVTM, CDR2 ANQGSEA. The isolated RNA, all of it, was reverse transcribed, so expressed TCRB transcripts were what got sequenced. Libraries were prepared by immunoSEQ multiplex PCR; TCRdb keeps only in-frame clonotypes and omits some of them. Of approximately 400,000 clones listed, about 15% are singletons.

The rearrangement joins TRBV29-1 to TRBJ2-4, with unresolved D. The receptor was derived from a young woman in good health. The specimen was naive CD4+ T cells from blood. This CDR3 reads CSVEELAKNIQYF. CDR3 bases: TGCAGCGTTGAGGAGCTAGCCAAAAACATTCAGTACTTC. The full variable domain, rest sourced from reference TRBV29-1 and TRBJ2-4, is SAVISQKPSRDICQRGTSLTIQCQVDSQVTMMFWYRQQPGQSLTLIATANQGSEATYESGFVIDKFPISRPNLTFSTLTVSNMSPEDSSIYLCSVEELAKNIQYFGAGTRLSVL.